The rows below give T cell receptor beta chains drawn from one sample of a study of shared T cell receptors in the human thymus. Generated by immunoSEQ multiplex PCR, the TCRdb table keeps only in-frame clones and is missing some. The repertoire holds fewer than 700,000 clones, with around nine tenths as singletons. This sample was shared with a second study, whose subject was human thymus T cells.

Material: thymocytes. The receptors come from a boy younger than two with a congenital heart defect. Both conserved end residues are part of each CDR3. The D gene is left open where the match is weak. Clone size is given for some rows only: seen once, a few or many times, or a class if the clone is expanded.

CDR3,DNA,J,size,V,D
CAISEPLAGEQETQYF,TGTGCCATCAGTGAACCACTAGCGGGGGAACAAGAGACCCAGTACTTC,TRBJ2-5,.,TRBV10-3,TRBD2
CASTQNLAGVSGELFF,TGTGCCAGTACCCAGAATCTAGCGGGAGTTTCGGGGGAGCTGTTTTTT,TRBJ2-2,.,TRBV19,TRBD2
CASSQDRGLEQYF,TGTGCCAGCTCACAGGACAGGGGGCTGGAGCAGTACTTC,TRBJ2-7,.,TRBV18,TRBD1
CASSEMGGRAPNEKLFF,TGTGCCAGCAGTGAAATGGGCGGCAGGGCACCTAATGAAAAACTGTTTTTT,TRBJ1-4,.,TRBV6-1,.
CSAESGRELFF,TGCAGTGCTGAGTCGGGGAGGGAGCTGTTTTTT,TRBJ2-2,.,TRBV20-1,.
CASSPRTGQDSYEQYF,TGCGCCAGCAGCCCCCGGACAGGGCAAGACTCCTACGAGCAGTACTTC,TRBJ2-7,.,TRBV4-3,TRBD1
CASSQPPGVAGDQETQYF,TGTGCCAGCAGCCAACCCCCTGGGGTAGCGGGGGACCAAGAGACCCAGTACTTC,TRBJ2-5,.,TRBV4-2,TRBD2
CAWSVSQAPQGHTEAFF,TGTGCCTGGAGTGTATCCCAGGCCCCACAGGGGCACACTGAAGCTTTCTTT,TRBJ1-1,.,TRBV30,TRBD1
CASTPYPGGPYEQYF,TGTGCCAGTACCCCCTATCCGGGAGGACCCTACGAGCAGTACTTC,TRBJ2-7,.,TRBV19,TRBD2
CASSKGGLARRSDEQYF,TGTGCCAGCAGCAAAGGAGGACTAGCGAGACGGAGTGACGAGCAGTACTTC,TRBJ2-7,.,TRBV21-1,.
CASTPQREPFYEQYF,TGTGCCAGTACCCCTCAACGGGAACCTTTCTACGAGCAGTACTTC,TRBJ2-7,.,TRBV19,.
CASSLRTADAYEQYF,TGTGCCAGCAGCCTCCGGACAGCCGACGCCTACGAGCAGTACTTC,TRBJ2-7,.,TRBV9,.
CASSLTSGGLYEQYF,TGTGCCAGCAGCCTTACTAGCGGGGGACTCTACGAGCAGTACTTC,TRBJ2-7,.,TRBV11-2,TRBD2
CASSQDQEASYGDTQYF,TGCGCCAGCAGCCAAGATCAGGAAGCATCGTACGGAGATACGCAGTATTTT,TRBJ2-3,.,TRBV4-1,.
CAIRDEGNTEAFF,TGTGCCATCAGAGACGAGGGGAACACTGAAGCTTTCTTT,TRBJ1-1,.,TRBV10-3,.
CASSDRQWGGTSGSGEQFF,TGCGCCAGCAGCGATCGACAGTGGGGTGGGACTAGCGGGAGTGGCGAGCAGTTCTTC,TRBJ2-1,.,TRBV5-1,TRBD2
CASRIKTGESGFSYEQYF,TGTGCCAGCAGAATAAAGACAGGGGAAAGCGGGTTCTCCTACGAGCAGTACTTC,TRBJ2-7,.,TRBV2,TRBD1
CASSTPGSLTRYTEAFF,TGTGCCAGTAGTACACCCGGGTCCCTAACCAGATACACTGAAGCTTTCTTT,TRBJ1-1,few,TRBV19,.
CASSSPGRASSYEQYF,TGTGCCAGCAGCTCCCCCGGGCGGGCGAGCTCCTACGAGCAGTACTTC,TRBJ2-7,.,TRBV7-8,.
CASSPGLAGGPEFF,TGTGCCAGCAGCCCGGGACTAGCGGGAGGGCCGGAGTTCTTC,TRBJ2-1,.,TRBV5-4,TRBD2
CASSYLAGVGEQFF,TGTGCCAGCAGTTACTTGGCGGGAGTCGGTGAGCAGTTCTTC,TRBJ2-1,.,TRBV6-5,TRBD2
CASLPVSAGGTDTQYF,TGTGCCAGCCTACCGGTTTCGGCCGGGGGCACAGATACGCAGTATTTT,TRBJ2-3,.,TRBV28,.
CASSEGTSGANTGELFF,TGTGCCAGCAGCGAAGGGACTAGCGGAGCGAACACCGGGGAGCTGTTTTTT,TRBJ2-2,.,TRBV14,TRBD2
CASSSTLAGVPETQYF,TGTGCCAGCAGCTCCACACTAGCGGGAGTACCGGAGACCCAGTACTTC,TRBJ2-5,.,TRBV7-9,TRBD2
CASSLAGGQNYGYTF,TGTGCCAGCAGCTTGGCCGGTGGACAGAACTATGGCTACACCTTC,TRBJ1-2,.,TRBV5-6,.
CASSVGLAGFNEQFF,TGTGCCAGCAGCGTAGGGCTAGCGGGGTTCAATGAGCAGTTCTTC,TRBJ2-1,.,TRBV9,TRBD2
CASGLAGDLSYEQYF,TGTGCTAGTGGTTTGGCAGGGGATCTCTCCTACGAGCAGTACTTC,TRBJ2-7,.,TRBV12-5,.
CAWIPDRGEQFF,TGTGCCTGGATCCCCGACAGGGGCGAGCAGTTCTTC,TRBJ2-1,few,TRBV30,TRBD1
CRSDRLAGEQFF,TGCAGGAGCGACAGACTAGCGGGAGAGCAGTTCTTC,TRBJ2-1,once,TRBV29-1,TRBD2
CAWSPPWASGGWGTQYF,TGTGCCTGGAGTCCTCCCTGGGCTAGCGGAGGGTGGGGGACGCAGTATTTT,TRBJ2-3,.,TRBV30,TRBD2
CASSFRDRSPSYEQYF,TGCGCCAGCAGCTTCCGGGACAGGTCACCGTCCTACGAGCAGTACTTC,TRBJ2-7,.,TRBV5-1,TRBD1
CAWSQGPGANQPQHF,TGTGCCTGGAGTCAGGGACCGGGAGCTAATCAGCCCCAGCATTTT,TRBJ1-5,.,TRBV30,.
CSVDSDKPHEQYF,TGCAGCGTTGACTCTGATAAGCCCCACGAGCAGTACTTC,TRBJ2-7,.,TRBV29-1,.
CASSLRVSGNTIYF,TGTGCCAGCAGTTTACGGGTATCTGGAAACACCATATATTTT,TRBJ1-3,.,TRBV27,.
CASSLDHRSSYNEQFF,TGCGCCAGCAGCTTGGATCACAGGAGCTCCTACAATGAGCAGTTCTTC,TRBJ2-1,.,TRBV5-1,.
CAWSYSLRLNYGYTF,TGTGCCTGGAGTTATAGCCTACGGCTCAACTATGGCTACACCTTC,TRBJ1-2,.,TRBV30,.
CASSFRRDRAYEQYF,TGTGCCAGCAGTTTCCGCCGGGACAGGGCATACGAGCAGTACTTC,TRBJ2-7,.,TRBV28,TRBD1
CASSQEESGRQGYNEQFF,TGCGCCAGCAGCCAAGAAGAGAGCGGGAGGCAGGGTTACAATGAGCAGTTCTTC,TRBJ2-1,.,TRBV4-1,TRBD2